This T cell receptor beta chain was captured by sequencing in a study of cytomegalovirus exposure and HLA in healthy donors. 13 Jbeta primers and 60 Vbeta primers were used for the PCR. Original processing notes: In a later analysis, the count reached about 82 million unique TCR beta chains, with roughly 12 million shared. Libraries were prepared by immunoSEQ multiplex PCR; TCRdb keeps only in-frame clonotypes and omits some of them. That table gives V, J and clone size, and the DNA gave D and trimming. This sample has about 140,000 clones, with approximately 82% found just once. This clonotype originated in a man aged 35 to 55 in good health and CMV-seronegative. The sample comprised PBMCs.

Here the CDR3 DNA reads TGTGCCAGCACCCAACGTGGGAGGGCACCCGAGCAGTACTTC. Protein sequence: CASTQRGRAPEQYF. The chain has TRBV5-8 and TRBJ2-7; 7 bases agree with TRBD2. Trimming at V came to 6 bases and at J to 6 bases, leaving 12 bases not matched to a gene. This CDR3 has 14 residues. Germline V gene lookup returns CDR1 SGHTS and CDR2 YDEGEE.